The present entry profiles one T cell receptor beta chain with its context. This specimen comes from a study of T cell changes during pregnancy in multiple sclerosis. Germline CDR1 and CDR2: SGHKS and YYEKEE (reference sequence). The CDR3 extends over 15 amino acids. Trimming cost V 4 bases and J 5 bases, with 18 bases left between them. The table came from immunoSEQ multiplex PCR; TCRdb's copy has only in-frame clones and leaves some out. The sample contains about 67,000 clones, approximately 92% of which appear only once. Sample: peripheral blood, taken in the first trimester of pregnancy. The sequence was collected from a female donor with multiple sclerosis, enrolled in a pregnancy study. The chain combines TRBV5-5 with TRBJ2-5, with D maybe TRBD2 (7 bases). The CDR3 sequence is CASSGTRGGRETQYF. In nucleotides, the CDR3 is TGTGCCAGCAGCGGAACGAGGGGGGGCCGGGAGACCCAGTACTTC.